This T cell receptor (beta chain) is drawn from a study of T cells in Graves' hyperthyroidism and ophthalmopathy. Patients showing uncontrolled infection, other autoimmune disease, pregnancy or lactation were ineligible. This clonotype was counted ten times or more. Amplified regions were TCR beta CDR3 sequences from RNA transcripts. HTBI primers were employed in a first-round RT-PCR of the TCR CDR3. TCRdb re-derived calls from the multiplex PCR reads in MiXCR, one entry per CDR3 protein. This sample has over 700,000 distinct CDR3 sequences, with 35% to 40% found just once. The receptor's source is a young man with Graves' hyperthyroidism. The sample comprised blood.

CDR3 in DNA: TGCGCCAGCAGCCACGACCGCCTGGCGAATAATTCACCCCTCCACTTT. Translating it yields CASSHDRLANNSPLHF. V is TRBV5-1 and J is TRBJ1-6, with D unresolved. Germline lookup yields CDR1 SGHRS and CDR2 YFSETQ. The CDR3 has 16 residues. V was trimmed by 4 bases and J by 5 bases, leaving 16 bases between them.